This T cell receptor beta chain stems from a study of lymphopenia after photon versus proton radiotherapy. The germline gives CDR1 SNHLY, CDR2 FYNNEI. V lost 5 bases to trimming and J lost 3 bases; unmatched junction nucleotides: 3. The CDR3 is made up of 14 amino acids. Libraries were prepared by immunoSEQ multiplex PCR; TCRdb keeps only in-frame clonotypes and omits some of them. Of about 40,000 clones in the sample, around four fifths are singletons; the top ten hold 20% to 25%. Sample: peripheral blood, taken from a patient treated with proton-based radiotherapy. The receptor was isolated from a woman aged 70-85 years with pancreatic cancer. V is TRBV2 and J is TRBJ1-5, with TRBD1 identical over 8 bases. CDR3 sequence reads: CASSRTGTNQPQHF. DNA of the CDR3: TGTGCCAGCAGTCGGACAGGGACCAATCAGCCCCAGCATTTT.